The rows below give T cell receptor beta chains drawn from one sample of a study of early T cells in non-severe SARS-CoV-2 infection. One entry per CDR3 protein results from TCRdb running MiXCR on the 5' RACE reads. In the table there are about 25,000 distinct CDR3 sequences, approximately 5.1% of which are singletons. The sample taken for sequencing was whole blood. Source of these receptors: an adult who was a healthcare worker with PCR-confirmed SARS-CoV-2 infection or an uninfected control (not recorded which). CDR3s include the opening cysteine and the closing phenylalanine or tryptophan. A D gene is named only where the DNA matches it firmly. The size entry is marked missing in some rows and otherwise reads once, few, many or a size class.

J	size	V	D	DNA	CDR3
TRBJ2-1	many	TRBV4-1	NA	TGCGCCAGCAGCTCGCCTCTGGGGGAATCCTACAATGAGCAGTTCTTC	CASSSPLGESYNEQFF
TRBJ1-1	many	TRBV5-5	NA	TGTGCCAGCAGCTCCAGAGACGCCTCTCAGGTCTCTATGAACACTGAAGCTTTCTTT	CASSSRDASQVSMNTEAFF
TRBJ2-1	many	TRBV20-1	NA	TGCAGTGCTAGAGGAGTACTAGCCCGCAATGAGCAGTTCTTC	CSARGVLARNEQFF
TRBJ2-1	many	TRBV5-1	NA	TGCGCCAGCAGCTTGGTCGGGAGCTCCTACAATGAGCAGTTCTTC	CASSLVGSSYNEQFF
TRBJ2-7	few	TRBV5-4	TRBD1	TGTGCCAGCAGCCAGTACCAGGGGGCGTCCGAGCAGTACTTC	CASSQYQGASEQYF
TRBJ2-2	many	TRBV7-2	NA	TGTGCCAGCAGCTTAGGGACAACCACCGGGGAGCTGTTTTTT	CASSLGTTTGELFF
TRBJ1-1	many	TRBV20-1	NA	TGCAGTGCTAGCGGGGAGTGGCCTAACACTGAAGCTTTCTTT	CSASGEWPNTEAFF
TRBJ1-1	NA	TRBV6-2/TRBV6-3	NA	TGTGCCAGCCTCGCCGGTTCGAACACTGAAGCTTTCTTT	CASLAGSNTEAFF
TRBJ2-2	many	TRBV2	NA	TGTGCCAGCAGGGAACAGGGTTTGAACACCGGGGAGCTGTTTTTT	CASREQGLNTGELFF
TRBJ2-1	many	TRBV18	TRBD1	TGTGCCAGCTCAGAGGACAGGGGCAATGAGCAGTTCTTC	CASSEDRGNEQFF
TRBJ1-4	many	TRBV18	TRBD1	TGTGCCAGCTCAGAACGGACAGGGACTAATGAAAAACTGTTTTTT	CASSERTGTNEKLFF